Below, one T cell receptor (beta chain) is given with its context. This clone has a handful of counts. This receptor's antigen is unknown. No much larger clonotype is one base removed from it; base qualities were not supplied. The data stem from a study of cytomegalovirus exposure and HLA in healthy donors (dated by TCRdb to 2015 to 2018). For context, the study as a whole: According to a later analysis, one platform produced both the 120 validation repertoires and the 670 or so repertoires of the first cohort. The study was designed to test whether signatures of past pathogen exposure could be identified by cataloging public T cell receptors. Along with the approximately 650-subject first cohort, a separate validation cohort of over 90 different subjects was used. To predict cytomegalovirus infection status, the study brought together high-throughput TCR immunosequencing, statistical association of individual TCRs with disease status, and machine learning.

General findings and caveats noted by the study authors: In vitro tests confirmed that a few of the cytomegalovirus-associated TCR beta chains recognize cytomegalovirus antigens. The authors suggested that the approach could potentially be extended to other disease states and immunological phenotypes. A later analysis found that TCRs clustered in the first cohort also tended to co-occur in the 120 or so validation repertoires, with approximately 95% of cluster scores above 0. In the study, approximately 160 TCR beta chains were listed as associated with cytomegalovirus. Most TCR sequences were seen in very few donors, while some public TCRs were found in many individuals. In both the original and validation cohorts, the classifier was reported to diagnose cytomegalovirus status with high specificity and sensitivity. All 120 repertoires were used to score co-occurrence in the validation cohort in a later analysis, because that analysis had no HLA typing for the cohort.

CDR1 is given as SEHNR and CDR2 as FQNEAQ, both from the germline V gene (reference sequence). The CDR3 runs 15 amino acids, cysteine and phenylalanine included. The CDR3 DNA has 45 bases and is translated from base 1. After removal of 1 base from V and 7 bases from J, the junction retains 7 bases not matched to a gene. The protocol used for the library was the immunoSEQ multiplex PCR assay. The published analysis was carried out like this. To diagnose cytomegalovirus status from the catalog of TCR beta chain sequences, a statistical classification framework was built. TCRdb holds this immuneACCESS table with in-frame rearrangements only. Some clones are missing; in checked studies, unresolved V genes explain under half, and the rest has no known cause. V and J calls and clone size are copied from that table; D and trimming were computed from the DNA. The sample profile shows hundreds of thousands of clones; around 90% of them were found once. Around 3.1% of the sample is taken by the ten largest.

Separate from the approximately 670-subject first cohort, the validation cohort of 95 to 150 subjects was the group to which the donors belonged. This sequence was found in a woman aged 25 to 39 in good health and CMV-seronegative. The V and J genes are TRBV7-9 and TRBJ2-7; 10 bases in the junction line up with TRBD1. Specimen: PBMCs. The nucleotide sequence reads as follows: TGTGCCAGCAGCTTAGTGACAGGGGGCCTGATTGAGCAGTACTTC. The resulting protein is CASSLVTGGLIEQYF. The full variable domain, with segments outside the CDR3 supplied by the reference TRBV7-9 and TRBJ2-7 proteins, appears as DTGVSQNPRHKITKRGQNVTFRCDPISEHNRLYWYRQTLGQGPEFLTYFQNEAQLEKSRLLSDRFSAERPKGSFSTLEIQRTEQGDSAMYLCASSLVTGGLIEQYFGPGTRLTVT.